The present T cell receptor (beta chain) was sequenced within a study of blood T cell repertoires in COVID-19. V lost 3 bases and J 0 bases, leaving 10 bases between the germline ends. Germline V gives CDR1 SGDLS, CDR2 YYNGEE. The CDR3 length is 15 residues. Assay: immunoSEQ multiplex PCR; the TCRdb copy retains only in-frame clones and omits some. Among under 300,000 clones listed, more than 85% were seen once. This receptor was taken from a woman between 70 and 85 years old with active or convalescent COVID-19. The chain is built from TRBV9 and TRBJ2-1; D uncertain. Sequencing was performed on peripheral blood. Here the CDR3 reads CASSEARGSYNEQFF. The CDR3 nucleotides are TGTGCCAGCAGCGAAGCTCGCGGCTCCTACAATGAGCAGTTCTTC. The full variable domain, its missing parts supplied by reference TRBV9 and TRBJ2-1, is DSGVTQTPKHLITATGQRVTLRCSPRSGDLSVYWYQQSLDQGLQFLIQYYNGEERAKGNILERFSAQQFPDLHSELNLSSLELGDSALYFCASSEARGSYNEQFFGPGTRLTVL.